The next 9 T cell receptor beta chains were all read from a single sample in a study of regulatory T cells in long-lasting Graves disease (dated by TCRdb to about 2021). This specimen's time point label, interpreted: persistent/refractory GD, antithyroid drugs over 5 years with positive TRAb. For both TCR sequencing and RNA sequencing, RNA was extracted from PBMCs using TRIzol. Library preparation employed multiplex PCR. The run used an Illumina HiSeq 4000. iRepertoire HTBI primers and Arm-PCR amplification of CDR3 regions were used to construct TCR beta libraries. TCRdb took the public reads, trimmed them with fastp at Q25, ran MiXCR for clone calling and kept in-frame beta chains. Under each unique CDR3 protein, matching rows form one entry showing the most common genes and DNA. The sample table shows some 330,000 distinct CDR3 sequences, and 20% to 25% are seen once. Approximately 28% of the sample belongs to the ten largest clones.

The material was peripheral blood mononuclear cells (PBMCs), obtained when the disease was refractory, from a patient treated with antithyroid drugs. These receptors all come from a woman aged 35 to 49 with Graves disease. Donor details come from another sample of the same person, matched by shared clones.

This clonotype was counted ten times or more. The V gene is TRBV10-3, the J gene TRBJ2-7; D gene ambiguous. The V end lost 10 bases, the J end lost 7 bases, and 14 bases lay between the germline ends. CDR3 length: 11 residues. Germline lookup yields CDR1 ENHRY and CDR2 SYGVKD. The CDR3 reads CATSVATEQYF. In DNA form, the CDR3 reads TGTGCCACCTCGGTCGCTACAGAGCAGTACTTC.

This chain uses TRBV11-1 with TRBJ2-3; D is undetermined. The CDR3 spans 12 residues. Trimming removed 3 bases from V and 4 bases from J, with 5 bases in between. Germline V gene data show CDR1 as SGHAT and CDR2 as FQDESV (reference sequence). The CDR3 coding sequence is TGTGCCAGCAGCTTCAGCCCAGATACGCAGTATTTT. This codes for CASSFSPDTQYF.

The chain recombines TRBV18 with TRBJ2-7; 7 nucleotides match TRBD1. Looked up from germline, CDR1 is KGHSH and CDR2 is LQKENI. This CDR3 has 12 residues. V was pared by 2 bases and J by 6 bases, with 1 base of the junction left unmatched. In nucleotides, the CDR3 is TGTGCCAGCTCACCATCAGGGGGCGAGCAGTACTTC. It encodes CASSPSGGEQYF.

The sample holds many counts of this clonotype. The chain uses TRBV6-2 or TRBV6-3 and TRBJ2-2, with unresolved D. The CDR3 is 14 residues long. Trimming removed 0 bases at V and 4 bases at J, with 6 bases between. Germline CDR1 and CDR2: MNHEY and SVGEGT. The CDR3 sequence is CASSYSLPTGELFF. CDR3 nucleotide sequence: TGTGCCAGCAGTTACTCCTTACCCACCGGGGAGCTGTTTTTT.

A remark on this clonotype: This may be a read error, as it is one base from a much larger clone. V gene TRBV2 combines with J gene TRBJ2-7; 7 nucleotides align to TRBD2. V trimming: 11 bases; J trimming: 0 bases; junction bases outside the gene matches: 10. Germline assignment: CDR1 SNHLY and CDR2 FYNNEI. This CDR3 has 14 residues. CDR3 sequence: CAGMAGVGSYEQYF. The CDR3 coding sequence is TGTGCCGGCATGGCGGGGGTTGGCTCCTACGAGCAGTACTTC.

Only a few counts were recorded for this clonotype. The chain is built from TRBV7-8 and TRBJ2-2; unclear D gene. The length of the CDR3 is 16 residues. Germline V gene lookup returns CDR1 SGHVS and CDR2 FQNEAQ. V gave up 2 bases and J gave up 8 bases, with 18 bases separating them. This chain's CDR3 is CASSLYVGIGLGELFF. The CDR3 nucleotides read TGTGCCAGCAGCTTATATGTCGGTATAGGGTTGGGGGAGCTGTTTTTT.

In its sample, this clonotype was seen many times. The genes are TRBV28 and TRBJ2-7; TRBD1 agrees at 9 bases. This CDR3 spans 15 amino acids. V was pared by 7 bases and J by 3 bases, with 10 bases of the junction left unmatched. The germline gives CDR1 MDHEN, CDR2 SYDVKM. The CDR3 protein is CASNPTGGYIYEQYF. The CDR3 DNA follows: TGTGCCAGCAATCCGACAGGGGGTTATATCTACGAGCAGTACTTC.

With regard to this clonotype: A much larger clonotype is one base distant, so this may be a read error. The genes are TRBV10-3 and TRBJ2-7; 8 nucleotides line up with TRBD1. The CDR3 runs 13 residues. CDR1 and CDR2 from the germline V gene are ENHRY and SYGVKD. CDR3 sequence (DNA): TGTACCATCGGACAGGGAGAGGACTACGAGCAGTACTTC. It is translated as CTIGQGEDYEQYF.

The table lists this clonotype with a few counts. The rearrangement joins TRBV5-1 to TRBJ1-5, with 9 bases identical to TRBD1. The germline gives CDR1 SGHRS, CDR2 YFSETQ. This CDR3 is built from 14 residues. The V gene end was trimmed by 7 bases and the J gene end by 2 bases; junction bases not matched to a gene: 4. The CDR3 coding sequence is TGCGCCAGCGGACAGGGGAACGGCAATCAGCCCCAGCATTTT. It is translated as CASGQGNGNQPQHF.